A selection of T cell receptor beta chains follows, all from one sample in a study of cytomegalovirus exposure and HLA in healthy donors. Repertoires were generated with immunoSEQ multiplex PCR, while TCRdb's copy carries only in-frame clones and drops some. The sample contains about 200,000 clones, roughly 80% of which appear only once. Sequencing input: PBMCs. These receptors all stem from a woman aged 18-30 years in good health and CMV-seronegative. The CDR3 runs from the conserved cysteine through the conserved F or W. D genes are given only for firm matches. Clone size is given for some rows only: seen once, a few or many times, or a class if the clone is expanded.

>TRBV9|TRBD1|TRBJ2-2|-
CASNRGNGELFF
TGTGCCAGCAACAGGGGAAACGGGGAGCTGTTTTTT
>TRBV5-1|TRBD2|TRBJ2-1|once
CASSWDPGLYSYNEQFF
TGCGCCAGCAGCTGGGACCCGGGACTATACTCCTACAATGAGCAGTTCTTC
>TRBV7-9|-|TRBJ2-3|-
CASSLAYGRERSDTQYF
TGTGCCAGCAGCTTAGCGTATGGACGGGAGAGGTCAGATACGCAGTATTTT
>TRBV7-2|TRBD2|TRBJ2-7|-
CASSPAWGLAGSYEQYF
TGTGCCAGCAGCCCCGCTTGGGGACTAGCGGGGTCCTACGAGCAGTACTTC
>TRBV9|TRBD2|TRBJ2-2|-
CASSVSGTNTGELFF
TGTGCCAGCAGCGTTAGCGGGACGAACACCGGGGAGCTGTTTTTT
>TRBV5-1|-|TRBJ2-7|few
CASSQTGIYEQYF
TGCGCCAGCAGCCAGACAGGAATCTACGAGCAGTACTTC
>TRBV4-3|TRBD2|TRBJ2-1|once
CASSQDPVGGGREGPYNEQFF
TGCGCCAGCAGCCAAGACCCAGTGGGAGGAGGGCGGGAGGGCCCGTACAATGAGCAGTTCTTC
>TRBV7-6|TRBD2|TRBJ2-1|-
CASSLYPRTSGSNDEQFF
TGTGCCAGCAGCTTATATCCCAGGACTAGCGGGAGTAACGATGAGCAGTTCTTC
>TRBV18|-|TRBJ1-5|-
CASSPGGFQPQHF
TGTGCCAGCTCACCCGGGGGGTTTCAGCCCCAGCATTTT
>TRBV15|TRBD1|TRBJ1-5|few
CATSRDAGQGSNQPQHF
TGTGCCACCAGCAGAGATGCTGGACAGGGGTCCAATCAGCCCCAGCATTTT
>TRBV29-1|-|TRBJ1-2|-
CSVVGRGAYGYTF
TGCAGCGTTGTTGGCAGGGGAGCGTATGGCTACACCTTC
>TRBV28|-|TRBJ2-2|-
CASSQIARLTGELFF
TGTGCCAGCAGTCAGATAGCGCGCCTCACCGGGGAGCTGTTTTTT
>TRBV6-5|TRBD2|TRBJ2-1|-
CASSYGLAGGRDEQFF
TGTGCCAGCAGTTATGGACTAGCGGGAGGGAGGGATGAGCAGTTCTTC
>TRBV11-3|-|TRBJ2-3|-
CASSPLAESTDTQYF
TGTGCCAGCAGCCCCTTAGCGGAATCCACAGATACGCAGTATTTT
>TRBV7-9|TRBD2|TRBJ2-1|-
CASIPGGSGIRRGEQFF
TGTGCCAGCATCCCGGGTGGTAGCGGGATCCGACGGGGTGAGCAGTTCTTC
>TRBV19|TRBD1|TRBJ1-5|-
CASSRTGGNGNQPQHF
TGTGCCAGTAGTAGGACAGGGGGCAATGGGAATCAGCCCCAGCATTTT
>TRBV19|TRBD1|TRBJ1-2|few
CASSAGTGKIHGYTF
TGTGCCAGTAGTGCCGGGACAGGGAAGATACATGGCTACACCTTC
>TRBV7-2|TRBD2|TRBJ2-1|-
CASSSGLALYNEQFF
TGTGCCAGCAGCTCGGGACTAGCGCTGTACAATGAGCAGTTCTTC
>TRBV6-6|TRBD2|TRBJ2-1|-
CASSYSSGLAYNEQFF
TGTGCCAGCAGTTACTCGTCGGGACTAGCCTACAATGAGCAGTTCTTC
>TRBV11-2|-|TRBJ1-1|-
CASSFRGNTEAFF
TGTGCCAGCAGCTTCAGGGGGAACACTGAAGCTTTCTTT
>TRBV16|TRBD1|TRBJ2-3|-
CASSQQTGGMDTQYF
TGTGCCAGCAGCCAACAGACAGGGGGCATGGATACGCAGTATTTT
>TRBV7-2|TRBD2|TRBJ2-1|-
CASSLVGLVRYNEQFF
TGTGCCAGCAGCTTAGTGGGACTAGTACGGTACAATGAGCAGTTCTTC
>TRBV19|-|TRBJ1-3|-
CASSLILSSGNTIYF
TGTGCCAGTAGTCTAATTCTGTCCTCTGGAAACACCATATATTTT
>TRBV19|TRBD2|TRBJ2-1|-
CASSIGSGRHSYNEQFF
TGTGCCAGTAGTATCGGTAGCGGGAGACACTCCTACAATGAGCAGTTCTTC
>TRBV6-6|-|TRBJ2-4|-
CASSYSPSVIQYF
TGTGCCAGCAGTTACTCGCCCTCGGTGATTCAGTACTTC
>TRBV9|-|TRBJ1-2|-
CASSVVEGNGYTF
TGTGCCAGCAGCGTAGTAGAGGGTAATGGCTACACCTTC
>TRBV4-1|TRBD1|TRBJ1-1|-
CASSWDRRDTEAFF
TGCGCCAGCAGCTGGGACAGGAGGGACACTGAAGCTTTCTTT
>TRBV19|-|TRBJ2-3|-
CAQNEGVWPDTQYF
TGTGCCCAGAACGAAGGGGTATGGCCAGATACGCAGTATTTT
>TRBV28|-|TRBJ1-2|-
CASSTPGGPPGYGYTF
TGTGCCAGCAGCACTCCCGGGGGGCCTCCGGGCTATGGCTACACCTTC
>TRBV30|-|TRBJ2-7|-
CAWSTTGEQYF
TGTGCCTGGAGTACCACTGGCGAGCAGTACTTC
>TRBV11-2|-|TRBJ1-3|-
CASSLEIGALALTGNTIYF
TGTGCCAGCAGCTTAGAGATCGGGGCCCTAGCGTTAACTGGAAACACCATATATTTT
>TRBV30|-|TRBJ1-4|few
CAWSVMTVVNEKLFF
TGTGCCTGGAGTGTAATGACAGTTGTTAATGAAAAACTGTTTTTT
>TRBV7-9|TRBD2|TRBJ2-3|-
CASSSRERELDTQYF
TGTGCCAGCAGCAGCCGAGAGCGGGAGTTAGATACGCAGTATTTT
>TRBV6-5|TRBD1|TRBJ2-7|-
CASSWTGQGEQYF
TGTGCCAGCAGTTGGACGGGACAGGGCGAGCAGTACTTC
>TRBV6-5|TRBD1|TRBJ1-5|-
CASPERVTGDQPQHF
TGTGCCAGCCCAGAGAGGGTGACAGGGGATCAGCCCCAGCATTTT
>TRBV25-1|-|TRBJ2-6|-
CASGPGSGANVLTF
TGTGCCAGCGGCCCAGGGTCTGGGGCCAACGTCCTGACTTTC
>TRBV7-2|-|TRBJ1-5|-
CASSFIGEAQPQHF
TGTGCCAGCAGCTTTATCGGGGAAGCACAGCCCCAGCATTTT
>TRBV6-6|TRBD2|TRBJ2-1|-
CASSIIAGRYNEQFF
TGTGCCAGCAGTATTATAGCGGGACGCTACAATGAGCAGTTCTTC
>TRBV7-9|TRBD2|TRBJ2-1|-
CASSYGTSGSGNEQFF
TGTGCCAGCAGCTATGGGACTAGCGGGAGTGGGAATGAGCAGTTCTTC
>TRBV6-1|-|TRBJ1-4|-
CASSEMWAGAEKLFF
TGTGCCAGCAGTGAAATGTGGGCAGGGGCTGAAAAACTGTTTTTT
>TRBV7-6|TRBD1|TRBJ2-7|-
CASSSVPGQGTYEQYF
TGTGCCAGCAGCTCTGTCCCGGGACAGGGGACCTACGAGCAGTACTTC
>TRBV18|-|TRBJ2-7|-
CASSRERSYEQYF
TGTGCCAGCTCCCGGGAGCGATCCTACGAGCAGTACTTC
>TRBV30|-|TRBJ1-5|few
CAWSYGGDQPQHF
TGTGCCTGGAGCTACGGGGGGGATCAGCCCCAGCATTTT
>TRBV18|-|TRBJ2-2|-
CASSVLQGTNTGELFF
TGTGCCAGCTCGGTTCTCCAGGGCACGAACACCGGGGAGCTGTTTTTT
>TRBV10-3|-|TRBJ1-4|-
CAISEWNSAGEKLFF
TGTGCCATCAGTGAGTGGAACAGTGCGGGGGAAAAACTGTTTTTT
>TRBV28|TRBD2|TRBJ2-7|-
CASSFPQTSGSYEQYF
TGTGCCAGCAGTTTCCCGCAGACTAGCGGCTCCTACGAGCAGTACTTC
>TRBV7-2|-|TRBJ1-2|-
CASSFPPEGYTF
TGTGCCAGCAGCTTCCCCCCGGAGGGCTACACCTTC
>TRBV6-6|-|TRBJ2-1|-
CASSQGEQFF
TGTGCCAGCAGTCAGGGTGAGCAGTTCTTC